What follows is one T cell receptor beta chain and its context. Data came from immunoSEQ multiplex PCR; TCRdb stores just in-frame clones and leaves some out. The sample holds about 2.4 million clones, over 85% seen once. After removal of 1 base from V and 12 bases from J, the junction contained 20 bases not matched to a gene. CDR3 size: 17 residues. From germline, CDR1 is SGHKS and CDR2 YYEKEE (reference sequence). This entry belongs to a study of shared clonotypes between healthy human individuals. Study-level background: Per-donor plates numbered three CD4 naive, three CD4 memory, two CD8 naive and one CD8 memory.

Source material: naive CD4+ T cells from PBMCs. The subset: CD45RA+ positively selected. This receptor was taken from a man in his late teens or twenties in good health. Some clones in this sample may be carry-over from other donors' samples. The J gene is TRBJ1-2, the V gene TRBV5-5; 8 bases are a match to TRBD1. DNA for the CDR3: TGTGCCAGCAGCTTGAGGTCCCCTATAGGACAGGGAGGGTTGGACACCTTC. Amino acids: CASSLRSPIGQGGLDTF.